These 5 T cell receptor beta chains were all obtained from the same sample, sequenced in a study of blood T cell repertoires in COVID-19. Measured with immunoSEQ multiplex PCR; TCRdb has only the in-frame clones, and not every one. This sample has approximately 100,000 clones, with approximately 90% found just once. Input material: peripheral blood. The receptor set was obtained from a woman over 75 with acute or convalescent COVID-19.

The J gene is TRBJ1-2, the V gene TRBV30, with TRBD1 matching over 9 bases. There are 14 residues in the CDR3. Trimming removed 0 bases from V and 8 bases from J; junction bases left unmatched: 7. The germline gives CDR1 GTSNPN, CDR2 SVGIG (reference sequence). The CDR3 protein is CAWSVLDRGQGYTF. The CDR3 DNA reads as TGTGCCTGGAGTGTACTGGACAGGGGTCAAGGCTACACCTTC.

The chain recombines TRBV5-1 with TRBJ1-4, with TRBD1 matching over 8 bases. J gave up 1 base and V 3 bases, and 8 bases lay outside the gene matches. Germline values: CDR1 SGHRS, CDR2 YFSETQ. The CDR3 length is 17 residues. The CDR3 protein is CASSSSGQGRTNEKLFF. CDR3 DNA sequence: TGCGCCAGCAGCTCATCAGGACAGGGCAGAACTAATGAAAAACTGTTTTTT.

V and J are TRBV10-3 and TRBJ1-2; 7 nucleotides match TRBD1. The length of the CDR3 is 16 residues. Germline loops: CDR1 ENHRY, CDR2 SYGVKD. V lost 0 bases, J lost 6 bases, and 10 bases stayed unmatched. CDR3 residues: CAISESIPGGLDGYTF. CDR3 DNA sequence: TGTGCCATCAGTGAGTCGATTCCAGGGGGGCTCGATGGCTACACCTTC.

The rearrangement links TRBV10-3 to TRBJ2-7; perhaps TRBD2 as D (7 bases). V lost 7 bases and J lost 2, with 9 bases in between. Germline V gene lookup returns CDR1 ENHRY and CDR2 SYGVKD. This CDR3 spans 12 amino acids. Written as DNA, the CDR3 is TGTGCCATCAAAGGGGGGGCCTACGAGCAGTACTTC. Translating gives CAIKGGAYEQYF.

V gene TRBV7-6 combines with J gene TRBJ2-2; D remains ambiguous. In germline, CDR1 is SGHVS, CDR2 FNYEAQ. The CDR3 has 15 amino acids. Trimming pared 1 base from V and 1 base from J, leaving 7 bases between. Here the CDR3 DNA reads TGTGCCAGCAGCTTAGGTGTCGGGAACACCGGGGAGCTGTTTTTT. This gives the protein CASSLGVGNTGELFF.